This T cell receptor (beta chain) is drawn from a study of T cell responses to AZD1222 COVID-19 vaccine. General study findings and limits: Donors were chiefly white British, with a greater number of females, and clonal diversity was perhaps underestimated. Increased Spike-specific TCR breadth and depth were observed after two AZD1222 doses.

Method: immunoSEQ multiplex PCR; TCRdb's copy keeps in-frame clones and lacks some. The sample records about 130,000 clones, roughly 93% being singletons. As regards this clone: The antigen remains undetermined.

The germline V gene has CDR1 SGHTS and CDR2 YDEGEE. The CDR3 runs to 15 residues. After removal of 1 base from V and 4 bases from J, the junction contained 6 bases not matched to a gene. The input for sequencing was peripheral blood, taken on day 0 of AZD1222 vaccination. The TCR comes from an adult in good health. The J gene is TRBJ1-2, the V gene TRBV5-8; 8 nucleotides line up with TRBD1. CDR3 bases: TGTGCCAGCAGCTTGTCAGGGGGCGCGATCTATGGCTACACCTTC. It codes for CASSLSGGAIYGYTF.